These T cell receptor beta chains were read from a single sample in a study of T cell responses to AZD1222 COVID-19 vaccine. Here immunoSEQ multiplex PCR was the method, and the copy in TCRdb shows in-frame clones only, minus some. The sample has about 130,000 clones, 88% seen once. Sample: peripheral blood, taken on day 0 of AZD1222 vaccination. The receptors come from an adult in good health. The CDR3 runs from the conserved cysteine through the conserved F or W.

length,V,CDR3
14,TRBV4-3,CASSHTSLTGELFF
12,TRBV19,CASSVGNTEAFF
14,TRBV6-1,CASSDVQGDQPQHF
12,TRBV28,CAAKYSNQPQHF
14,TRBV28,CASSFRFRGYGYTF
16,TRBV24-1,CATSDTGTANQETQYF
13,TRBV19,CASSIWTEDGYTF
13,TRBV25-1,CASSDATIYGYTF
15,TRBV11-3,CASSLGALSGNTIYF
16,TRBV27,CASSPGPPDPQETQYF
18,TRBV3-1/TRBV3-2,CASSQDMTGGVSNQPQHF
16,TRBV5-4,CASSARTSGSYNEQFF
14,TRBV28,CASSSLEAHQPQHF
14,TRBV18,CASSPMQGKTEAFF
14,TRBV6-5,CASSTVQGDQPQHF
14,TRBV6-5,CASSYGAPSYEQYF
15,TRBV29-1,CSVETDRGLAYEQYF
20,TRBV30,CAWSLGRDSGYTRNTGELFF
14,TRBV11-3,CASSLRQDTGELFF
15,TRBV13,CASSLEGGMDNEQFF
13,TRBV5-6,CASSLGVDDGYTF
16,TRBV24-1,CATSDLQGGATGELFF
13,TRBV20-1,CSASSPSTDTQYF
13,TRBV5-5,CASRLTLGVGYTF
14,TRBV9,CASSVGAGTYEQYF
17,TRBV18,CASSPLERSHPAPEAFF
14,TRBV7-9,CASSHGLVVNEQFF
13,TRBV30,CAWSAGGGDGYTF
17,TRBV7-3,CASSRLGQRGGTDTQYF
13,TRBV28,CASRLTGADGYTF
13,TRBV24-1,CATSGVGEYGYTF
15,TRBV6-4,CASSDSVGGTGVQFF
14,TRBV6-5,CASTPSGFRPEQYF
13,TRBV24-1,CATSEGSDYGYTF
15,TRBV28,CASSASGRGSYEQYF
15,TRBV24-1,CATSEGAGASQPQHF
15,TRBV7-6,CASSLNSAGSYEQYF
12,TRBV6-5,CASRRGPETQYF
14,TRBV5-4,CASSWGQGEDTQYF
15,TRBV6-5,CASSDVMGRGETQYF
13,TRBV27,CASSLVEGTEAFF
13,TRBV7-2,CASSAMGGNEQFF
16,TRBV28,CASSSPQTGPDYEQYF
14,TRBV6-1,CASSELTGGKGYTF
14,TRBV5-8,CASSLWTVAEKLFF
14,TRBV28,CASSFWTSRETQYF
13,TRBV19,CASGRAFQETQYF
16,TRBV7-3,CASSLQQGTSTDTQYF
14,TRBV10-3,CAISEAQGIGEQFF
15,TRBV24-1,CATSFLAGYQNTIYF
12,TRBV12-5,CASGQAGDIQYF
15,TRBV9,CASSPMGQITYEQYF
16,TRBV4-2,CASSQAIARGGGGYTF
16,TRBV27,CASSTWTRGNNYGYTF
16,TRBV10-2,CASSEYRGLAYNEQFF
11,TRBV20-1,CSARRGETQYF
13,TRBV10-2,CATQASGRGEQYF
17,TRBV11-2,CASSSRLAGGPIDEQYF